The 5 T cell receptor beta chains below all came from one sample that was sequenced in a study of blood T cells in healthy people across ages. Through a sample-barcoded 5' primer and a J-beta primer mix, a second PCR was run for 7 to 11 cycles. TCRdb reanalysed the 5' RACE reads using MiXCR and keeps one entry per CDR3 protein. The repertoire holds 780,000 or so distinct CDR3 sequences, with just over 55% as singletons. The sample taken for sequencing was blood. These receptors all come from a man between 35 and 55 years old in good health.

This clonotype was observed a handful of times. V gene TRBV25-1 combines with J gene TRBJ2-7, with D possibly being TRBD1 (5 bases). Germline V gene data show CDR1 as MGHDK and CDR2 as SYGVNS. V was cut by 6 bases and J by 0 bases, with 15 bases left in between. The CDR3 length is 15 residues. In nucleotides, the CDR3 is TGTGCCAGCAGGGGGTGGGGCCAAAGCTCCTACGAGCAGTACTTC. It yields the protein CASRGWGQSSYEQYF.

This clonotype was detected only a few times. The J gene is TRBJ2-5, the V gene TRBV27; TRBD1 aligns across 7 bases. V dropped 6 bases and J dropped 1; count of bases not matched to a gene: 8. Germline V gives CDR1 MNHEY, CDR2 SMNVEV (reference sequence). The CDR3 totals 15 residues. The CDR3 nucleotides are TGTGCCAGCAGCCACAGGGGCCTGCGCCAAGAGACCCAGTACTTC. Translating gives CASSHRGLRQETQYF.

V and J are TRBV27 and TRBJ1-5, with D unclear. The V and J ends lost 8 bases and 2 bases respectively, with 13 bases between them. This CDR3 is 14 amino acids long. CDR1 is MNHEY and CDR2 is SMNVEV in the germline V gene (reference sequence). This CDR3 reads CASSYQVGNQPQHF. The CDR3 region has the DNA TGTGCCAGCTCCTATCAGGTCGGCAATCAGCCCCAGCATTTT.

This sequence joins TRBV9 and TRBJ2-1; 13 bases agree with TRBD2. Losses at the gene ends were 3 bases for V and 7 bases for J; bases not matched to a gene: 10. This CDR3 has 17 amino acids. The germline CDR1 and CDR2 sequences are SGDLS and YYNGEE. CDR3 residues: CASSAGLAGEYRNEQFF. CDR3 coding DNA: TGTGCCAGCAGCGCAGGACTAGCGGGGGAATATAGGAATGAGCAGTTCTTC.

CDR3 sequence: CSARDLGQSSYEQYF. CDR3 coding DNA: TGCAGTGCTAGAGATTTGGGACAGTCTTCCTACGAGCAGTACTTC. The rearrangement uses TRBV20-1 and TRBJ2-7, with TRBD1 identical over 7 bases. J gave up 1 base and V 0 bases, and 6 bases lay outside the gene matches. Germline values: CDR1 DFQATT, CDR2 SNEGSKA (reference sequence). This CDR3 has 15 amino acids.